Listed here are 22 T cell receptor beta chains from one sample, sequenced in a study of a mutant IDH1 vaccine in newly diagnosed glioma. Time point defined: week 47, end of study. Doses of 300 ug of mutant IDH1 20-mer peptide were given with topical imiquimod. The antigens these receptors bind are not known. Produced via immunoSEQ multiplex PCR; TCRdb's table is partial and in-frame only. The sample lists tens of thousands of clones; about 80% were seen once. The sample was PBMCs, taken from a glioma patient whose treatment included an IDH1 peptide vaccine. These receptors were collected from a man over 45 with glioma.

The CDR3 is CASSLDGGFQHF. The CDR3 region has the DNA TGCGCCAGCAGTCTGGATGGGGGATTCCAGCATTTT. J is TRBJ1-5 and V is TRBV5-1, with a possible D match to TRBD1 (5 bases). Germline V gives CDR1 SGHRS, CDR2 YFSETQ. This CDR3 is built from 12 residues. V was pared by 5 bases and J by 12 bases, with 15 bases between. The entire variable domain, with the rest obtained from reference TRBV5-1 and TRBJ1-5, is as follows: KAGVTQTPRYLIKTRGQQVTLSCSPISGHRSVSWYQQTPGQGLQFLFEYFSETQRNKGNFPGRFSGRQFSNSRSEMNVSTLELGDSALYLCASSLDGGFQHFGDGTRLSIL.

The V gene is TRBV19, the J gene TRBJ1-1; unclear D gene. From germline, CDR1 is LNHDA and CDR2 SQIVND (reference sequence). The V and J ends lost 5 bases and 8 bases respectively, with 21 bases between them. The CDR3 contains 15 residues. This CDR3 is CASSFGVEGSAEAFF. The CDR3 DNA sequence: TGTGCCAGTAGTTTCGGAGTCGAGGGCTCGGCCGAAGCTTTCTTT.

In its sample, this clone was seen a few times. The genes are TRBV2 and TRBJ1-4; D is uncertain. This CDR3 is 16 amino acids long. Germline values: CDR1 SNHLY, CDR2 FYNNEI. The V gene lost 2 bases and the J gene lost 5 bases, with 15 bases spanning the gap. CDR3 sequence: CASSEKMASPNEKLFF. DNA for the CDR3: TGTGCCAGCAGTGAAAAAATGGCGAGCCCGAATGAAAAACTGTTTTTT.

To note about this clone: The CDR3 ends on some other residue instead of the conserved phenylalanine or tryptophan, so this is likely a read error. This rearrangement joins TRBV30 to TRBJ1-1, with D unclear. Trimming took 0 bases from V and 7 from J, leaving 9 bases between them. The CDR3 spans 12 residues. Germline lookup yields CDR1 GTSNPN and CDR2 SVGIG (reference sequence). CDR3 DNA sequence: TGTGCCTGGAGTGTAATTGGGATTGAAGCTTTCCTT. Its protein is CAWSVIGIEAFL.

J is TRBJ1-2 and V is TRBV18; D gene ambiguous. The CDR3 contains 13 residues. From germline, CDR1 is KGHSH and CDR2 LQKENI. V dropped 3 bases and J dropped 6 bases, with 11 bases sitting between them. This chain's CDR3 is CASSPRASDGYTF. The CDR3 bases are TGTGCCAGCTCACCTAGGGCCTCGGATGGCTACACCTTC.

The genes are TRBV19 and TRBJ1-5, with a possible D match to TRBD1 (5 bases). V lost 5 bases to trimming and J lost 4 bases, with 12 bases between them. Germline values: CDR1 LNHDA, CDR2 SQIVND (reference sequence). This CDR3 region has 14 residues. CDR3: CASSPRQSNQPQHF. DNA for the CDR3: TGTGCCAGTAGTCCGCGACAGTCTAATCAGCCCCAGCATTTT.

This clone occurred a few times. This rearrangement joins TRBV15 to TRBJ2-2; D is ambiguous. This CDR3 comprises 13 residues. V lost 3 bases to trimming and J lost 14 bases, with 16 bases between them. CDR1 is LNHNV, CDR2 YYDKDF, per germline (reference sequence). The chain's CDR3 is CATSSTSVRRLFF. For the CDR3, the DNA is TGTGCCACCAGCAGTACTTCAGTTAGGCGTCTGTTTTTT.

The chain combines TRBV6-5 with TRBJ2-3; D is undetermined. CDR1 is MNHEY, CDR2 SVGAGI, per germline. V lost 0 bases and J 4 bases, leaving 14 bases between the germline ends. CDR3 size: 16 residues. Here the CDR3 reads CASSYSRPPKADTQYF. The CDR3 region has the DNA TGTGCCAGCAGTTACTCTCGACCCCCGAAGGCAGATACGCAGTATTTT.

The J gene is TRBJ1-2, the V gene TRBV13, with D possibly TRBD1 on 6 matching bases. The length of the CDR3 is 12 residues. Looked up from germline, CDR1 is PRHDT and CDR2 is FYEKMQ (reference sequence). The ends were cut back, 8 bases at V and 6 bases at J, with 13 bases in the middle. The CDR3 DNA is TGTGCCAGCTCGAGGGGGGGAAATGGCTACACCTTC. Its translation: CASSRGGNGYTF.

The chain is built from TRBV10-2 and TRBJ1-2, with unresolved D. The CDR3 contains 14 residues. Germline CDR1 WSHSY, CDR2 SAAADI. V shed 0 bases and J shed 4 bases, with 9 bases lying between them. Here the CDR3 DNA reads TGCGCCAGCAGTGAGTCGCCCCAGGCCTATGGCTACACCTTC. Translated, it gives CASSESPQAYGYTF.

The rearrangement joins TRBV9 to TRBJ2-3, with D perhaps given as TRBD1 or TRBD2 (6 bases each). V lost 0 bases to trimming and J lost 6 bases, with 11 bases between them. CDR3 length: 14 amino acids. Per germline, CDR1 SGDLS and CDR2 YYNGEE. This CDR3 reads CASSVEWGADTQYF. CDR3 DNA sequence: TGTGCCAGCAGCGTAGAGTGGGGGGCGGATACGCAGTATTTT. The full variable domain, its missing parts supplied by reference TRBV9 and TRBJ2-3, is DSGVTQTPKHLITATGQRVTLRCSPRSGDLSVYWYQQSLDQGLQFLIQYYNGEERAKGNILERFSAQQFPDLHSELNLSSLELGDSALYFCASSVEWGADTQYFGPGTRLTVL.

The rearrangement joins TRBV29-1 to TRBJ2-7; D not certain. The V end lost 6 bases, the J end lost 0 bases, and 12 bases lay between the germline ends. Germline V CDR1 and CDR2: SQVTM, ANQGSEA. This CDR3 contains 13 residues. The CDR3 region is CSVTDLSSYEQYF. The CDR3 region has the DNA TGCAGCGTGACCGACTTGAGCTCCTACGAGCAGTACTTC.

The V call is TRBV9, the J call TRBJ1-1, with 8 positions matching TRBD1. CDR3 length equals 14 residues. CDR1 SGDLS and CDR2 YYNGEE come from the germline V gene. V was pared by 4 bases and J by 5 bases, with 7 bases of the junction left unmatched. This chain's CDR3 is CASSSDRDGTEAFF. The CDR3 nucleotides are TGTGCCAGCAGCTCGGACAGGGATGGAACTGAAGCTTTCTTT.

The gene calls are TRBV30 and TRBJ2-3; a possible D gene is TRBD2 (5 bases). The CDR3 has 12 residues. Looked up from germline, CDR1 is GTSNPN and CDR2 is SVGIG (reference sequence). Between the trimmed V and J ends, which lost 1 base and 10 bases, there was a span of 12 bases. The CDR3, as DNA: TGTGCCTGGAGTGCTGGGAGAAGTGCGCAGTATTTT. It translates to CAWSAGRSAQYF.

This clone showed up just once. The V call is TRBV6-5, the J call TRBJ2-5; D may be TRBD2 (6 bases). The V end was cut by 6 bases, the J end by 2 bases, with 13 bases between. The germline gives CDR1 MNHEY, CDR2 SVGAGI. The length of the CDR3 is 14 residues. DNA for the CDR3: TGTGCCAGCAGCAGTGGGACTCCACAAGAGACCCAGTACTTC. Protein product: CASSSGTPQETQYF.

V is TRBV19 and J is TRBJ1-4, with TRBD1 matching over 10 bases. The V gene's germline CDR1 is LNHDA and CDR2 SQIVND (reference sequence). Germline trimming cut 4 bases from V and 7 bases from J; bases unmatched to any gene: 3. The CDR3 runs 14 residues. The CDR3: CASSTGQGSEKLFF. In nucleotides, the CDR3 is TGTGCCAGTAGTACGGGACAGGGGAGTGAAAAACTGTTTTTT.

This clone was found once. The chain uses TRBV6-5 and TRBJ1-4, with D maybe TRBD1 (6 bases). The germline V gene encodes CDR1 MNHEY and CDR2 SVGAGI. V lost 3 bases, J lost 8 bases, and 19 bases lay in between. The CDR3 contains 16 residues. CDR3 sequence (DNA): TGTGCCAGCAGTTATTTTCGTCAGCGGACAGACGAAAAACTGTTTTTT. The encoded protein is CASSYFRQRTDEKLFF.

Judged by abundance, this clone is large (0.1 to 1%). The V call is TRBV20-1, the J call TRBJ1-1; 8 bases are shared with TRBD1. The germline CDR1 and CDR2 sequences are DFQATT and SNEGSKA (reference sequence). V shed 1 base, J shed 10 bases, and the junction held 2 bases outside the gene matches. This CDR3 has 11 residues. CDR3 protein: CSARVQGGAFF. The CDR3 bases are TGCAGTGCTAGAGTACAGGGGGGAGCTTTCTTT.

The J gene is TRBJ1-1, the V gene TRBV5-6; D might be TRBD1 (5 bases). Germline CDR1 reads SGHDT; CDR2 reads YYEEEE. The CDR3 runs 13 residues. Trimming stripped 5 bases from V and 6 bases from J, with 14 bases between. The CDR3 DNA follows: TGTGCCAGCAGACTTAGGGGAGAATCTGAAGCTTTCTTT. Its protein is CASRLRGESEAFF.

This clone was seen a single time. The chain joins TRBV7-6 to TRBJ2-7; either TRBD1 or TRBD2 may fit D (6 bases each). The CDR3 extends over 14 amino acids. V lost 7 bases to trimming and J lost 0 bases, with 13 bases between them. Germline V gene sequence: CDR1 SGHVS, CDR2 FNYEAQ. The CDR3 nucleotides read TGTGCCAGCACGGAGGGGGATTGCTCCTACGAGCAGTACTTC. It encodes CASTEGDCSYEQYF.

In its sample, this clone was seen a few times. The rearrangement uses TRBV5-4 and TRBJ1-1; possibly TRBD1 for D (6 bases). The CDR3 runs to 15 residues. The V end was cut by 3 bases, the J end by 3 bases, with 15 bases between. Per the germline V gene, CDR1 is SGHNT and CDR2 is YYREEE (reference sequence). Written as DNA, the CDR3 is TGTGCCAGCAGCTCCTACGGGGGGCATGACACTGAAGCTTTCTTT. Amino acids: CASSSYGGHDTEAFF.

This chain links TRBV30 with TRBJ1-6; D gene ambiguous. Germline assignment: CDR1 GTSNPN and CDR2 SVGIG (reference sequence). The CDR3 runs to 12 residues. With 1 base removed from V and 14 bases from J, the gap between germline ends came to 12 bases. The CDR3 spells CAWSGLPSTLHF. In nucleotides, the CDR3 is TGTGCCTGGAGTGGTCTCCCTTCGACCCTCCACTTT.